This T cell receptor (beta chain) is from a study of cytotoxic CD8 clonotypes in ibrutinib-treated CLL. At the level of the study: Response samples came after a median approximately twelve months of treatment, range 6 to 36.

This clone was recorded a few times. The antigen remains unidentified. This CDR3 spans 17 amino acids. Study observations and caveats: For progressing versus sustained-remission patients, sampling times were not the same.

Clones were read by immunoSEQ multiplex PCR, and TCRdb kept only the in-frame ones, dropping some. The sample consists of over 200,000 clones, around 70% of them appearing once. The TCR comes from a human donor with chronic lymphocytic leukemia. The sample here was PBMCs, taken after 12 months of ibrutinib treatment. This chain joins TRBV1 and TRBJ2-4; the table's TRBD1 call for D was not verified on the DNA. TRBV1 is annotated as a pseudogene. Here the CDR3 reads CTSSQGGLRQAKNIQYF. The CDR3, as DNA: TGCACCAGCAGCCAAGGTGGCCTACGACAGGCCAAAAACATTCAGTACTTC.